Following are 25 T cell receptor beta chains from one sample sequenced in a study of blood T cells in healthy people across ages. Alongside a J-beta primer mix, a sample-barcoded 5' primer served in a second PCR lasting about 6 to 12 cycles. TCRdb re-derived calls from the 5' RACE reads in MiXCR, one entry per CDR3 protein. The repertoire holds more than 650,000 distinct CDR3 sequences, with roughly 50% as singletons. Source material: blood. The receptors here all came from a man at least 80 years old in good health.

V is TRBV18 and J is TRBJ2-1; the match to TRBD2 covers 11 bases. V trimming: 3 bases; J trimming: 5 bases; junction bases outside the gene matches: 6. Germline CDR1 is KGHSH and CDR2 is LQKENI. This CDR3 is 16 amino acids long. The CDR3 sequence is CASSPRTSGWNNEQFF. CDR3 in DNA: TGTGCCAGCTCACCCCGGACTAGCGGGTGGAACAATGAGCAGTTCTTC.

This chain links TRBV5-1 with TRBJ2-7; 7 bases fit TRBD2. The CDR3 totals 15 residues. In germline, CDR1 is SGHRS, CDR2 YFSETQ. The J segment lost 6 bases and the V segment lost 6 bases, leaving 15 bases of the junction unmatched. The CDR3 DNA reads as TGCGCCAGCACCCCATCCCCAGCGGGAAGTAGCGAGCAGTACTTC. This sequence encodes CASTPSPAGSSEQYF.

The rearrangement joins TRBV5-1 to TRBJ2-2, with 12 positions matching TRBD1. With V trimmed by 3 bases and J by 6 bases, 3 bases remained unmatched. Germline lookup yields CDR1 SGHRS and CDR2 YFSETQ. CDR3 length: 15 residues. DNA of the CDR3: TGCGCCAGCAGCTACGGGACAGGGGGCCCCGGGGAGCTGTTTTTT. Translated: CASSYGTGGPGELFF.

The V call is TRBV28, the J call TRBJ2-4; no definite D call. Between the trimmed V and J ends, which lost 5 bases and 1 base, there was a span of 12 bases. Germline lookup yields CDR1 MDHEN and CDR2 SYDVKM. CDR3 size: 15 residues. As DNA, the CDR3 is TGTGCCAGCAGTCGTCAATCCGGGGCCAAAAACATTCAGTACTTC. This encodes CASSRQSGAKNIQYF.

The gene calls are TRBV3-1 and TRBJ1-6; no clear D. V dropped 0 bases and J dropped 10 bases, with 7 bases sitting between them. Germline CDR1 is LGHDT and CDR2 is YNNKEL (reference sequence). The CDR3 extends over 13 amino acids. CDR3 DNA: TGTGCCAGCAGCCAAGATCTTGGATCACCCCTCCACTTT. Residues: CASSQDLGSPLHF.

This clonotype was detected only a few times. In DNA, the CDR3 is TGTGCCAGCACCCTGCCGGGACAGGGAACCTACGAGCAGTACTTC. This sequence encodes CASTLPGQGTYEQYF. The J gene is TRBJ2-7, the V gene TRBV21-1; the table's D call, TRBD1, was not checked against the DNA. TRBV21-1 is marked as a pseudogene. The CDR3 is made up of 15 amino acids.

Concerning this clonotype: This could be a read error, since a much larger clone is one nucleotide away. The J gene is TRBJ2-5, the V gene TRBV5-1; the match to TRBD2 covers 7 bases. Losses at the gene ends were 4 bases for V and 3 bases for J; bases not matched to a gene: 12. Germline-derived CDR1 and CDR2 are SGHRS and YFSETQ. The CDR3 is made up of 16 amino acids. CDR3 region: CASSLDPTSEKETQYF. The DNA for the CDR3 is TGCGCCAGCAGCCTGGACCCTACTAGCGAGAAAGAGACCCAGTACTTC. The variable domain in full, completed from reference TRBV5-1 and TRBJ2-5, reads KAGVTQTPRYLIKTRGQQVTLSCSPISGHRSVSWYQQTPGQGLQFLFEYFSETQRNKGNFPGRFSGRQFSNSRSEMNVSTLELGDSALYLCASSLDPTSEKETQYFGPGTRLLVL.

The chain links TRBV28 to TRBJ2-5; TRBD2 aligns across 7 bases. CDR1 is MDHEN, CDR2 SYDVKM, per germline. The CDR3 has 15 amino acids. The V and J ends lost 3 bases and 4 bases, in that order; junction bases with no gene match: 8. CDR3 sequence: CASSFAGRRVETQYF. The CDR3 DNA follows: TGTGCCAGCAGTTTTGCCGGGAGGAGGGTAGAGACCCAGTACTTC. The variable domain in full, completed from reference TRBV28 and TRBJ2-5, reads DVKVTQSSRYLVKRTGEKVFLECVQDMDHENMFWYRQDPGLGLRLIYFSYDVKMKEKGDIPEGYSVSREKKERFSLILESASTNQTSMYLCASSFAGRRVETQYFGPGTRLLVL.

The V gene is TRBV20-1, the J gene TRBJ2-3; D may be TRBD2 (5 bases). From germline, CDR1 is DFQATT and CDR2 SNEGSKA (reference sequence). V was trimmed by 0 bases and J by 0 bases, leaving 10 bases between them. There are 15 residues in the CDR3. The CDR3 is CSARDGAASTDTQYF. CDR3 in DNA: TGCAGTGCTAGAGATGGAGCGGCTAGCACAGATACGCAGTATTTT.

This clonotype was seen a handful of times. The chain carries TRBV5-1 and TRBJ2-1; tentative D call: TRBD2 (5 bases). The CDR3 consists of 14 residues. Trimming removed 5 bases at V and 7 bases at J, with 16 bases between. Germline V gives CDR1 SGHRS, CDR2 YFSETQ. The CDR3 sequence: CASSIRGPGNEQFF. DNA of the CDR3: TGCGCCAGCAGTATAAGAGGGCCTGGAAATGAGCAGTTCTTC.

The gene calls are TRBV7-2 and TRBJ2-1, with 9 bases aligning to TRBD2. From germline, CDR1 is SGHTA and CDR2 FQGNSA. CDR3 length equals 15 residues. V shed 3 bases, J shed 7 bases, and the junction held 7 bases outside the gene matches. CDR3 DNA: TGTGCCAGCAGCTTCATAGCGGGAGTCGGAAATGAGCAGTTCTTC. Encoded protein: CASSFIAGVGNEQFF.

The chain has TRBV20-1 and TRBJ2-7; TRBD2 aligns across 11 bases. CDR3 size: 14 residues. Germline values: CDR1 DFQATT, CDR2 SNEGSKA (reference sequence). With V trimmed by 6 bases and J by 1 base, 5 bases remained unmatched. Here the CDR3 reads CSAGTSGLSYEQYF. CDR3 DNA: TGCAGTGCGGGGACTAGCGGACTTTCCTACGAGCAGTACTTC.

There are a few counts of this clonotype. The chain links TRBV3-1 to TRBJ2-7, with 7 bases identical to TRBD2. CDR1 is LGHDT and CDR2 is YNNKEL in the germline V gene (reference sequence). The CDR3 length is 11 residues. J gave up 5 bases and V 8 bases, and 3 bases lay outside the gene matches. The CDR3 DNA reads TGTGCCAGCGGGAGCGGGGACGAGCAGTACTTC. Amino acids: CASGSGDEQYF.

This chain uses TRBV14 with TRBJ2-1; 7 bases align to TRBD2. Germline V gene lookup returns CDR1 SGHDN and CDR2 FVKESK. CDR3 size: 15 residues. V lost 4 bases to trimming and J lost 4 bases; unmatched junction nucleotides: 7. The CDR3 is CASSRGGGPYNEQFF. For the CDR3, the DNA is TGTGCCAGCAGCCGGGGGGGAGGACCTTACAATGAGCAGTTCTTC.

The chain joins TRBV10-3 to TRBJ2-1, with D unclear. V gave up 6 bases and J gave up 9 bases, with 15 bases separating them. The CDR3 runs to 13 residues. In germline, CDR1 is ENHRY, CDR2 SYGVKD. The CDR3 nucleotides read TGTGCCATCAGGGGCGATGGGGTCCGTGAGCAGTTCTTC. Translated, it gives CAIRGDGVREQFF.

This clonotype was observed a handful of times. The V and J genes are TRBV9 and TRBJ2-7; D is ambiguous. CDR1 SGDLS and CDR2 YYNGEE come from the germline V gene. Trimming left V 1 base short and J 0 bases short, with 11 bases between. This CDR3 has 15 residues. The DNA of the CDR3 is TGTGCCAGCAGCGTAAGCGCCCTAAGCTCCTACGAGCAGTACTTC. Its protein is CASSVSALSSYEQYF. Full variable domain (remainder filled in from reference TRBV9 and TRBJ2-7): DSGVTQTPKHLITATGQRVTLRCSPRSGDLSVYWYQQSLDQGLQFLIQYYNGEERAKGNILERFSAQQFPDLHSELNLSSLELGDSALYFCASSVSALSSYEQYFGPGTRLTVT.

The CDR3 DNA reads TGTGCCAGCAGCTCCGAGGCCGTCTCCTACGAGCAGTACTTC. It translates to CASSSEAVSYEQYF. The chain couples TRBV9 to TRBJ2-7, with unresolved D. CDR1 is SGDLS, CDR2 YYNGEE, per germline. Trimming shortened V by 4 bases and J by 0 bases, and 11 bases separated the two germline ends. This CDR3 contains 14 residues.

This chain joins TRBV27 and TRBJ2-7; D gene uncertain. Germline CDR1 reads MNHEY; CDR2 reads SMNVEV (reference sequence). V gave up 5 bases and J gave up 5 bases, with 13 bases separating them. The CDR3 runs to 13 residues. CDR3 in amino acids: CASSPTVWDEQYF. The CDR3 bases are TGTGCCAGCAGTCCCACGGTTTGGGACGAGCAGTACTTC.

The chain combines TRBV9 with TRBJ2-3; D might be TRBD2 (6 bases). The CDR3 is 15 amino acids. Germline-derived CDR1 and CDR2 are SGDLS and YYNGEE. Trimming pared 7 bases from V and 0 bases from J, leaving 15 bases between. CDR3 region: CASGLGGVSTDTQYF. Written as DNA, the CDR3 is TGTGCCAGCGGGTTGGGAGGAGTGAGCACAGATACGCAGTATTTT.

The chain has TRBV5-1 and TRBJ2-2; D possibly uses TRBD1 or TRBD2 (5 bases each). CDR1 is SGHRS, CDR2 YFSETQ, per germline. The CDR3 loop spans 16 amino acids. V was shortened by 0 bases and J by 8 bases, with 17 bases between the two germline ends. Here the CDR3 reads CASSLAGTGREGELFF. CDR3 DNA: TGCGCCAGCAGCTTGGCGGGGACGGGCCGTGAGGGGGAGCTGTTTTTT.

The chain employs TRBV7-9 and TRBJ1-4, with D perhaps matching TRBD1 (6 bases). Between the trimmed V and J ends, which lost 1 base and 3 bases, there was a span of 15 bases. There are 17 residues in the CDR3. Germline CDR1 is SEHNR and CDR2 is FQNEAQ (reference sequence). Written as DNA, the CDR3 is TGTGCCAGCAGCTTAGTTGGCGGGGGGCCGCCTAATGAAAAACTGTTTTTT. Translated, it gives CASSLVGGGPPNEKLFF.

The table lists this clonotype with a few counts. The chain links TRBV7-9 to TRBJ2-5; TRBD2 agrees at 7 bases. After removal of 1 base from V and 2 bases from J, the junction contained 4 bases not matched to a gene. This CDR3 contains 15 residues. The germline V gene encodes CDR1 SEHNR and CDR2 FQNEAQ (reference sequence). The CDR3 spells CASSLEAGAQETQYF. The DNA for the CDR3 is TGTGCCAGCAGCTTAGAGGCGGGAGCTCAAGAGACCCAGTACTTC.

This chain connects TRBV6-6 to TRBJ1-2, with D possibly being TRBD1 (5 bases). The CDR3 is 15 residues long. The germline V gene has CDR1 MNHNY and CDR2 SVGAGI (reference sequence). Trimming shortened V by 0 bases and J by 7 bases, and 15 bases separated the two germline ends. The CDR3 sequence: CASSYSASSGSGYTF. The CDR3 coding sequence is TGTGCCAGCAGTTACTCAGCGTCGTCAGGGTCTGGCTACACCTTC.

This clonotype was observed once. The rearrangement uses TRBV2 and TRBJ1-2, with D uncertain. Germline lookup yields CDR1 SNHLY and CDR2 FYNNEI. The CDR3 is 13 amino acids. The V end lost 3 bases, the J end lost 8 bases, and 13 bases lay between the germline ends. CDR3 sequence (DNA): TGTGCCAGCAGTGATATTAGGGCTGGCGGCTACACCTTC. Protein sequence: CASSDIRAGGYTF.

The J gene is TRBJ1-1, the V gene TRBV5-1, with D perhaps TRBD1 (6 bases). The CDR3 is 14 amino acids. The ends were cut back, 0 bases at V and 8 bases at J, with 14 bases in the middle. CDR1 SGHRS and CDR2 YFSETQ come from the germline V gene. CDR3 region: CASSLEGGAGEAFF. CDR3 coding DNA: TGCGCCAGCAGCTTGGAAGGGGGGGCCGGCGAAGCTTTCTTT.